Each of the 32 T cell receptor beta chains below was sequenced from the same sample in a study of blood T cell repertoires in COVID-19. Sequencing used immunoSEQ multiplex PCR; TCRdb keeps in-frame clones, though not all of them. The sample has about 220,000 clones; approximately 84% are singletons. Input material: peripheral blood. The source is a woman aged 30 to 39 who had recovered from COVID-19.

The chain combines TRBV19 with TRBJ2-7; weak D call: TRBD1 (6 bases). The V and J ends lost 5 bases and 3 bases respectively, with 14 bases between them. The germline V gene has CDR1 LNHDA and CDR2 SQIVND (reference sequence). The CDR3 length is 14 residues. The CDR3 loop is CASSHRQAIYEQYF. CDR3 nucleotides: TGTGCCAGTAGTCACAGACAGGCTATCTACGAGCAGTACTTC.

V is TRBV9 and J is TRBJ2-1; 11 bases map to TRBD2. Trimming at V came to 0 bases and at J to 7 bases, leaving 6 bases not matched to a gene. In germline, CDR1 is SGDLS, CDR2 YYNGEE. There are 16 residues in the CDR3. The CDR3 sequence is CASSVAVAGGDNEQFF. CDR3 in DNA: TGTGCCAGCAGCGTAGCTGTAGCGGGAGGGGATAATGAGCAGTTCTTC.

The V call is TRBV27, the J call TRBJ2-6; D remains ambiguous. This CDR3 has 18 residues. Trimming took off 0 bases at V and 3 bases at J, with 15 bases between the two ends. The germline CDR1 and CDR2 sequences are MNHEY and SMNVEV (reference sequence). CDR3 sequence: CASSLSPGLTYGANVLTF. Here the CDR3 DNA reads TGTGCCAGCAGTTTATCACCAGGTCTGACGTATGGGGCCAACGTCCTGACTTTC. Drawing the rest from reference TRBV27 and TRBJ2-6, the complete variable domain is EAQVTQNPRYLITVTGKKLTVTCSQNMNHEYMSWYRQDPGLGLRQIYYSMNVEVTDKGDVPEGYKVSRKEKRNFPLILESPSPNQTSLYFCASSLSPGLTYGANVLTFGAGSRLTVL.

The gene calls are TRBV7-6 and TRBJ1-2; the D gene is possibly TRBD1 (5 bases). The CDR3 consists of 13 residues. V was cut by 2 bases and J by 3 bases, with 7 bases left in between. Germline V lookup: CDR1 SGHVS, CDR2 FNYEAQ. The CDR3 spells CASSLLGDYGYTF. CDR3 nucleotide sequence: TGTGCCAGCAGCTTACTAGGGGACTATGGCTACACCTTC.

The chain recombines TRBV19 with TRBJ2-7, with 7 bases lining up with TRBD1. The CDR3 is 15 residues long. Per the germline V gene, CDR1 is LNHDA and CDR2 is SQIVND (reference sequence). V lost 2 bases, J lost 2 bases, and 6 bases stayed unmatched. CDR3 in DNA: TGTGCCAGTAGTATACGGCGCAGGGGGACCTACGAGCAGTACTTC. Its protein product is CASSIRRRGTYEQYF.

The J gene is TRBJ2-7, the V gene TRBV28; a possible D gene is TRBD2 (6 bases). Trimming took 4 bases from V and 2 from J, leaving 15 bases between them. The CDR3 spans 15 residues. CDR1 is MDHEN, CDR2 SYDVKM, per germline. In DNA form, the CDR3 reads TGTGCCAGCAGTTCCCGAGGAGGGTCCCCCTACGAGCAGTACTTC. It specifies CASSSRGGSPYEQYF.

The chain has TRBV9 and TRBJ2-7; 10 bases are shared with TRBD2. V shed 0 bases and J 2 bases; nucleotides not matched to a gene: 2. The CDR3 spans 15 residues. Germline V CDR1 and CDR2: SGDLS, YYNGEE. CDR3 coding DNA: TGTGCCAGCAGCGTAGCAGGGACTAGCGCCTACGAGCAGTACTTC. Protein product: CASSVAGTSAYEQYF.

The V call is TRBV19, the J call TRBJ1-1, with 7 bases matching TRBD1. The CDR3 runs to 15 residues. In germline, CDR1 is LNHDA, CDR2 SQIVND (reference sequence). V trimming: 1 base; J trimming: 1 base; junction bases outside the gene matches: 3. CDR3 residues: CASSIGQGPNTEAFF. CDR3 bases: TGTGCCAGTAGTATAGGACAGGGACCGAACACTGAAGCTTTCTTT. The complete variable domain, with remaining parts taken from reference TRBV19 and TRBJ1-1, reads DGGITQSPKYLFRKEGQNVTLSCEQNLNHDAMYWYRQDPGQGLRLIYYSQIVNDFQKGDIAEGYSVSREKKESFPLTVTSAQKNPTAFYLCASSIGQGPNTEAFFGQGTRLTVV.

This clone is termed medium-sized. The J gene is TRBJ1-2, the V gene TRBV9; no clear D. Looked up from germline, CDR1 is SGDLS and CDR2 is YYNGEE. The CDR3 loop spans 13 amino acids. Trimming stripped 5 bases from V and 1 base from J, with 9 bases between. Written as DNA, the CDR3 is TGTGCCAGCAGGGGCGTGGGTAACTATGGCTACACCTTC. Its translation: CASRGVGNYGYTF. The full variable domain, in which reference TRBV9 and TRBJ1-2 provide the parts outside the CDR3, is DSGVTQTPKHLITATGQRVTLRCSPRSGDLSVYWYQQSLDQGLQFLIQYYNGEERAKGNILERFSAQQFPDLHSELNLSSLELGDSALYFCASRGVGNYGYTFGSGTRLTVV.

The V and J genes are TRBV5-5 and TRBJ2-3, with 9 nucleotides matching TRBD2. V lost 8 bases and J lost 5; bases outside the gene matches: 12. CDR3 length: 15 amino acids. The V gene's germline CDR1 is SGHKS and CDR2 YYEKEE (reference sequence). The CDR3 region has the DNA TGTGCCAGTAACCCTGGGGTAGCGGGAGTAGATACGCAGTATTTT. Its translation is CASNPGVAGVDTQYF.

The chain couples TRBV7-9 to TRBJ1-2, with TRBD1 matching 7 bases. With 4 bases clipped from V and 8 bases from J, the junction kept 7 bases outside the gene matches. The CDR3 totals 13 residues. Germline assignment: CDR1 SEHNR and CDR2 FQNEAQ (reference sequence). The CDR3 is CASSSTGEVGYTF. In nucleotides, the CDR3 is TGTGCCAGCAGCTCAACAGGGGAGGTAGGCTACACCTTC.

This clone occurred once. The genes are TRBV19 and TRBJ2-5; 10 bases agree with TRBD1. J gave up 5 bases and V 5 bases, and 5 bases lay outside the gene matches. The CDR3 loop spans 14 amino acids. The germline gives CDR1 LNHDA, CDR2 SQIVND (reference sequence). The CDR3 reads CASSRDRGKETQYF. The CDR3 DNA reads TGTGCCAGTAGTCGGGACAGGGGAAAGGAGACCCAGTACTTC. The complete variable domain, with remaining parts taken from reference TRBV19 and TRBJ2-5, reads DGGITQSPKYLFRKEGQNVTLSCEQNLNHDAMYWYRQDPGQGLRLIYYSQIVNDFQKGDIAEGYSVSREKKESFPLTVTSAQKNPTAFYLCASSRDRGKETQYFGPGTRLLVL.

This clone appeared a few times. The CDR3 nucleotides read TGTGCCAGCAGTTCCCCCACGGGACAGGGGGCAAAAGGCTACACCTTC. It is translated as CASSSPTGQGAKGYTF. V usage is TRBV27 and J usage is TRBJ1-2; the match to TRBD1 covers 12 bases. Germline V gives CDR1 MNHEY, CDR2 SMNVEV (reference sequence). J was trimmed by 8 bases and V by 4 bases; bases with no gene match: 11. The CDR3 length is 16 residues.

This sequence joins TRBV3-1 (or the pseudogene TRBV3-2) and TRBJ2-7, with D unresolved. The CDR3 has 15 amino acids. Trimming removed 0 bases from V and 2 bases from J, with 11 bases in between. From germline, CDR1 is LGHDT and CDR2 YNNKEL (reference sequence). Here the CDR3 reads CASSQEGDVTYEQYF. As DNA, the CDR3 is TGTGCCAGCAGCCAAGAAGGAGACGTAACCTACGAGCAGTACTTC.

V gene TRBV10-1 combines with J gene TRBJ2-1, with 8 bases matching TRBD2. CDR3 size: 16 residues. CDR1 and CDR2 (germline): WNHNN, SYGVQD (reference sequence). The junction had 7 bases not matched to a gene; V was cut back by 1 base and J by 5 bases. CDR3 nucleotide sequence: TGCGCCAGCAGTGAGTTAGTTGGAGCGGGGGACAATGAGCAGTTCTTC. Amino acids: CASSELVGAGDNEQFF.

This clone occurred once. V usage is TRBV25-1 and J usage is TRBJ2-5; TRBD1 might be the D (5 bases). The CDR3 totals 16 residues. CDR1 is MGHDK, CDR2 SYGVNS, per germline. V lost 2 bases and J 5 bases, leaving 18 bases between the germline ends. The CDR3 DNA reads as TGTGCCAGCAGTGAAGGCACAGCTCCCAAGGGGGAGACCCAGTACTTC. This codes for CASSEGTAPKGETQYF. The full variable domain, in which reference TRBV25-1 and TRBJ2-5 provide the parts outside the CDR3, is EADIYQTPRYLVIGTGKKITLECSQTMGHDKMYWYQQDPGMELHLIHYSYGVNSTEKGDLSSESTVSRIRTEHFPLTLESARPSHTSQYLCASSEGTAPKGETQYFGPGTRLLVL.

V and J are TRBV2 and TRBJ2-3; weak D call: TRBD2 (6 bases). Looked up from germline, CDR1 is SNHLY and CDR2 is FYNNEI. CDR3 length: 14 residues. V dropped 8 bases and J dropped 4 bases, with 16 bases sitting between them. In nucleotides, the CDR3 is TGTGCCAGCCAGGGACTGCTAAGAGCAGATACGCAGTATTTT. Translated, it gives CASQGLLRADTQYF. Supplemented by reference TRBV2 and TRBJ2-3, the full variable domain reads EPEVTQTPSHQVTQMGQEVILRCVPISNHLYFYWYRQILGQKVEFLVSFYNNEISEKSEIFDDQFSVERPDGSNFTLKIRSTKLEDSAMYFCASQGLLRADTQYFGPGTRLTVL.

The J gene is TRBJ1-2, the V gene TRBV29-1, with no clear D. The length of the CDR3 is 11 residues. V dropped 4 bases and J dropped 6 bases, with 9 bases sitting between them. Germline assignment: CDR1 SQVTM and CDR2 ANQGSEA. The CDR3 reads CSVVEGDGYTF. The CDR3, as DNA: TGCAGCGTTGTAGAGGGAGATGGCTACACCTTC.

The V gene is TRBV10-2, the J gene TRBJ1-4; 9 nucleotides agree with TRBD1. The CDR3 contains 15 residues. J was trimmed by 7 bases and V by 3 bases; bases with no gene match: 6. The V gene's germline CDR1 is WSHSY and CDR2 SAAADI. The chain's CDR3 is CASSDPGQGGEKLFF. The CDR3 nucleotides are TGCGCCAGCAGTGACCCGGGACAGGGCGGTGAAAAACTGTTTTTT.

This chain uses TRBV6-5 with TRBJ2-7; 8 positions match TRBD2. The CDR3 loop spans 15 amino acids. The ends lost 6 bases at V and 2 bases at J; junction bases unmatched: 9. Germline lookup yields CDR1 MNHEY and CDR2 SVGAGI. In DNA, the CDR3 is TGTGCCAGCAGGCCCACTAGCGGTGTTCCCTACGAGCAGTACTTC. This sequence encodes CASRPTSGVPYEQYF.

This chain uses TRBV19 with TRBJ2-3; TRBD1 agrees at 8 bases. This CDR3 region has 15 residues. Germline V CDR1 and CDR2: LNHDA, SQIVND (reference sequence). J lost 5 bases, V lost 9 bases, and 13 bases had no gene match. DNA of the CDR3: TGTGCCAGCGGCACCACCAGGGGGCGCGTAGATACGCAGTATTTT. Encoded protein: CASGTTRGRVDTQYF. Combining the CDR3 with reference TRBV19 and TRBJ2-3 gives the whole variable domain DGGITQSPKYLFRKEGQNVTLSCEQNLNHDAMYWYRQDPGQGLRLIYYSQIVNDFQKGDIAEGYSVSREKKESFPLTVTSAQKNPTAFYLCASGTTRGRVDTQYFGPGTRLTVL.

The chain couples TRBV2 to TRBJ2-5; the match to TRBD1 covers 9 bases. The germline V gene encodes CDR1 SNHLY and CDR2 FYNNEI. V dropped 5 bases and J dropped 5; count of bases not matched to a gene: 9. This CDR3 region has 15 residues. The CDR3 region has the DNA TGTGCCAGCAGTCGGGACAGGGCTAGGCGGGAGACCCAGTACTTC. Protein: CASSRDRARRETQYF.

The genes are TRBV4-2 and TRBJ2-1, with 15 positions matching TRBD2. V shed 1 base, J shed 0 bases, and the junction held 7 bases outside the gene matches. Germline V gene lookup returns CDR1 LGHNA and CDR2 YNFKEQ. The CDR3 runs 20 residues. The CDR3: CASSQGGLAGGRSSYNEQFF. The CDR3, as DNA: TGTGCCAGCAGCCAAGGGGGACTAGCGGGAGGACGGAGCTCCTACAATGAGCAGTTCTTC.

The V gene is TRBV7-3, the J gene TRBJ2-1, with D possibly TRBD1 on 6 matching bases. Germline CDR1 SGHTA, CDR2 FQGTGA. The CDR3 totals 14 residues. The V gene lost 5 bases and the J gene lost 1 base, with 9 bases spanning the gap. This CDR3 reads CASSSTGSYNEQFF. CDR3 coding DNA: TGTGCCAGCAGCAGCACAGGGTCCTACAATGAGCAGTTCTTC.

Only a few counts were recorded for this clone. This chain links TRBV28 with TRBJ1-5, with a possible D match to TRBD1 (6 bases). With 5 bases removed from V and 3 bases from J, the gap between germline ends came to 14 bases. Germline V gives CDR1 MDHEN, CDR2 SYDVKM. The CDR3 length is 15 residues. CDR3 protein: CASSLTGFFNQPQHF. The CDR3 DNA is TGTGCCAGCAGTCTTACAGGGTTTTTCAATCAGCCCCAGCATTTT.

Here the CDR3 reads CSARGYTEAFF. CDR3 nucleotides: TGCAGTGCGAGGGGGTACACTGAAGCTTTCTTT. The chain uses TRBV20-1 and TRBJ1-1, with D tentatively TRBD1 (6 bases). Germline assignment: CDR1 DFQATT and CDR2 SNEGSKA (reference sequence). The length of the CDR3 is 11 residues. V was pared by 6 bases and J by 3 bases, with 8 bases between.

The DNA of the CDR3 is TGTGCCAGCAGCTTATTAGACAGGGGGTTTGGCACAGATACGCAGTATTTT. It is translated as CASSLLDRGFGTDTQYF. The chain is built from TRBV7-9 and TRBJ2-3; the match to TRBD1 covers 9 bases. CDR1 is SEHNR and CDR2 is FQNEAQ in the germline V gene (reference sequence). The CDR3 runs to 17 residues. V was clipped by 2 bases and J by 1 base; unmatched bases: 7.

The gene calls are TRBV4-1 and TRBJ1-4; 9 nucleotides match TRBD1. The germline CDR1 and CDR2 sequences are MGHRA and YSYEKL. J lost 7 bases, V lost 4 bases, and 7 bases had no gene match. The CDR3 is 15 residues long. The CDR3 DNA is TGCGCCAGCAGCCGCTACAGGGGGCGAAGTGAAAAACTGTTTTTT. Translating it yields CASSRYRGRSEKLFF.

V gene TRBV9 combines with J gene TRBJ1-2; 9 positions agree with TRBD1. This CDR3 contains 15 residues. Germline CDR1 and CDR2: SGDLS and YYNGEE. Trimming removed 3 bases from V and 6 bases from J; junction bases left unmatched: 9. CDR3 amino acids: CASSATGGAANGYTF. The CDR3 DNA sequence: TGTGCCAGCAGCGCAACAGGGGGCGCGGCCAATGGCTACACCTTC.

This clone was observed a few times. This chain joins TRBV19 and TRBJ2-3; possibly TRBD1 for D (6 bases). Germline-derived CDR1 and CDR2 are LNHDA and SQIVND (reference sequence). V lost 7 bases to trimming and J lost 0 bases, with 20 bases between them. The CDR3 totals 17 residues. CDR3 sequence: CASTPTSGTTSTDTQYF. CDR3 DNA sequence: TGTGCCAGTACCCCAACATCCGGGACAACAAGCACAGATACGCAGTATTTT.

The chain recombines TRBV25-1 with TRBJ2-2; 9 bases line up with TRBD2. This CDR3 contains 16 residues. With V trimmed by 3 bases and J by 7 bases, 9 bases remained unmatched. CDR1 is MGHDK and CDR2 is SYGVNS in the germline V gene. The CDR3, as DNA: TGTGCCAGCAGTGATCGGTTAGCGGGAGAATTCGGGGAGCTGTTTTTT. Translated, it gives CASSDRLAGEFGELFF.

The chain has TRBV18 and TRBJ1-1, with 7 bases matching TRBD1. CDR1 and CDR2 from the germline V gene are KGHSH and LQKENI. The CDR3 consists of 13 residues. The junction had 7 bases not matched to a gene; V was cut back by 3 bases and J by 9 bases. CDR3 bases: TGTGCCAGCTCACCGGGTGACAGGGAGAAAGCTTTCTTT. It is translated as CASSPGDREKAFF.